This TCR beta chain came from a study of cytomegalovirus exposure and HLA in healthy donors (dated by TCRdb to about 2017). About the investigation overall: An earlier analysis of more than 550 of the donors reported roughly 300 Gb of sequence data and some 110 million unique TCR beta sequences obtained from about 170 million T cells. An early release covering more than 500 HLA-typed donors comprised roughly 300 gigabases of sequencing data and 65 million to 100 million unique TCR sequences. Of the 300 to 400 genotyped donors, roughly 85% fell in the genetic ancestry cluster associated with self-reported Caucasian donors. The study aimed to test whether cataloging public T cell receptors could reveal signatures of past pathogen exposure. Using immunosequencing, the study profiled T cell repertoires from about 610 subjects and related those repertoires to cytomegalovirus serostatus. Along with the approximately 620-subject first cohort, a separate validation cohort of over a hundred different subjects was used. To predict cytomegalovirus infection status, the study brought together high-throughput TCR immunosequencing, statistical association of individual TCRs with disease status, and machine learning. In a later analysis, previously published TCR beta repertoires from some 640 donors were re-analyzed and high-resolution HLA genotyping was added so that TCR occurrence patterns could be studied. Rather than drawing on any new phenotypic data, the later analysis identified candidate immune exposures from TCR beta sequences and the way those sequences occurred across donors. To decide whether each TCR beta V gene segment behaved as functional or pseudogenic, an earlier analysis of approximately 620 of the donors relied on high-throughput TCR beta sequencing. Alongside the repertoire data, information on donor age, sex, ethnicity and CMV serostatus was compiled. A later genetic analysis used genome-wide SNP genotypes for about 65% of the roughly 670 donors, treating that subset as a discovery cohort. All discovery cohort repertoires had been generated using a single sequencing platform. Class I and class II HLA loci were covered by the typing at four-digit resolution. The number of donors typed differed by locus, with roughly 620-630 for A, B, C, DRB1 and DQB1, around 520 for DQA1, about 610 for DPA1, and 400 to 490 for DPB1. Because of strong linkage in the cohort, roughly five DR-DQ haplotypes were treated as single units for association and clustering. Among 350 to 400 genotyped donors of the cohort, an average of about 240,000 unique TCR beta nucleotide sequences were sequenced per donor, around 18% of them non-productive. General study outcomes and caveats: Compared with the roughly 700-donor mean, donors in an Asian-associated ancestry cluster had fewer N-insertions in productive TCRs, according to a later genetic analysis. In vitro tests confirmed that a few of the cytomegalovirus-associated TCR beta chains recognize cytomegalovirus antigens. Several of the top co-occurrence clusters appeared to be linked to parvovirus B19, influenza, CMV and Epstein-Barr virus, according to a later analysis. Immune exposure information for the cohort was limited to CMV serostatus. Cytomegalovirus status was reported to be diagnosed by the classifier with high specificity and sensitivity in both the original and validation cohorts. Only TCR beta chains were sequenced in this cohort, and the absence of alpha or paired-chain data limited detectable features. The earlier analysis of 450 to 700 of the donors excluded about 16 rarely observed V segments, including chromosome 9 orphons, because counts were too low. A further reported finding was that TCR beta sequences accurately predicted the HLA-A and HLA-B alleles for most subjects in the first cohort. Correlated functional status among segregating V segments might be attributable to linkage disequilibrium, but an unknown experimental factor could not be ruled out. Sequencing depth was assumed to be roughly uniform across donors in the presence/absence analyses, though that assumption may not hold. In a later genetic analysis, a missense DCLRE1C variant was associated with V-gene and J-gene trimming of TCR beta chains, and the association was replicated in an independent cohort. The authors suggested that the approach could potentially be extended to other disease states and immunological phenotypes. According to a later analysis, TCR association rates differed among HLA loci, with DRB1 alleles showing the most associated TCRs and HLA-C alleles showing the fewest. Specific HLA alleles were associated with about 17,000 TCR beta sequences at a false discovery rate of 0.05 in a later analysis. A later analysis found that HLA-associated TCR beta chains were more clonally expanded and had lower generation probabilities than equally common non-associated chains. In an earlier analysis of some 500 of the donors, most TCR beta V segments appeared in productive rearrangements about 90% or about 30% of the time, broadly matching IMGT annotations. A group of highly shared sequence variants was considered likely to be a technical artifact of the sequencing pipeline. When HLA alleles, especially DR and DQ, strongly co-occurred, attributing TCR associations to individual alleles was difficult. In a later analysis, most CMV-associated TCR beta chains were found to appear HLA-restricted, with HLA associations seemingly driven largely by CMV exposure. Most TCR sequences were seen in very few donors, while some public TCRs were found in many individuals. Because HLA typing was missing for some donors at each locus, association tests included only the typed subset. In the study, some 160 TCR beta chains were listed as associated with cytomegalovirus.

This clone occurred once. No antigen is known for it. No per-base quality is available; no much larger clone lies one base away. The cohort was made up of roughly 670 healthy bone marrow donors. At the time of sampling, all cohort members were nominally healthy, though unrecorded immune exposures were likely present. The donor was CMV seropositive and belonged to the group of 250 to 350 seropositive cohort members. A peripheral blood sample was collected from each donor, and TCR beta sequencing was performed on peripheral blood mononuclear cells. The Qiagen DNeasy Blood Extraction Kit was used to extract genomic DNA from the blood cell samples. Preparation of the library involved the immunoSEQ multiplex PCR assay. For the multiplex PCR, a mixture combining 60 forward primers for TCR Vbeta segments and 13 reverse primers for TCR Jbeta segments was used. A multiplex PCR assay on genomic DNA amplified the CDR3 region of rearranged TCR beta genes. The Illumina HiSeq System was used to sequence the amplified TCR beta libraries as 87-base-pair reads. The original methods were these. In a later analysis, some 80 million unique TCR beta chains were counted across the 690 or so repertoires, and roughly 9.9 million of these chains were shared by at least two donors. Raw reads were error-corrected and collapsed into unique sequences by a nearest-neighbor algorithm in which closely related sequences were merged to remove PCR and sequencing errors. Alignment of CDR3 sequences to IMGT reference sequences was used to assign V, D and J gene segments. For a sequence to be retained, at least a six-nucleotide match to both a V gene segment and a J gene segment was required. A rearrangement counted as productive if the CDR3 had no stop codons and remained in frame with V and J, and every other rearrangement counted as non-productive. Following IMGT convention, CDR3 was defined as the stretch from the second conserved V-encoded cysteine to the conserved J-encoded phenylalanine. The earlier analysis of about 610 of the donors excluded any sequence lacking an unambiguous match to a single V gene segment. An earlier analysis of approximately 590 of the donors classified V segments as functional when productive rearrangements were above 56.7% and as segregating when the standard deviation between donors was above 5%. A statistical classification framework was built for diagnosing cytomegalovirus status from the catalog of TCR beta chain sequences. In a later analysis, V and J genes were assigned by comparing TCR nucleotide sequences against IMGT/GENE-DB human TR gene sequences. A later analysis assigned CDR3 sequences and most-parsimonious VDJ recombination scenarios with the TCRdist pipeline. In a later analysis, every TCR beta chain was defined by the combination of its CDR3 amino acid sequence and its V-gene family, and reads without a unique V-gene family were dropped. As a way to deal with suspected cross-contamination and a sequencing artifact, a later analysis dropped 592 nucleotide sequences that were highly shared and had low generation probability. For each public chain, a later analysis derived a clonal expansion index from normalized ranks of inferred template counts within each repertoire. In a later analysis, generation probabilities were computed using a VDJ recombination model fitted to out-of-frame rearrangements, and the results were checked against IGoR. Hypergeometric tests were used in a later analysis to score TCR-TCR, TCR-HLA and TCR-CMV co-occurrence, with a repertoire-size bias correction applied to the TCR pairs. In a later analysis, false discovery rates were estimated by permuting HLA or CMV assignments 20 times. In a later analysis, co-occurring TCRs were grouped with DBSCAN, and TCRdist sequence similarity was added when clustering was performed within HLA-allele-positive subsets. Repertoires with fewer than 30,000 or more than 120,000 public chains, plus five repertoires with anomalous nucleotide sharing, were excluded from co-occurrence clustering. This is the immuneACCESS table as TCRdb keeps it, with only in-frame sequences that have V and J called. A part of the clones is gone; compared with another copy, unresolved V genes explain less than half, and the rest is unexplained. V and J calls and clone size come straight from that table; D and trimming were deduced from the DNA. In this sample the table shows 140,000 to 150,000 clones, around 80% of which occur a single time. The biggest ten clones account for approximately 4% of the sample.

This TCR derives from a woman between 35 and 50 years old in good health and CMV-seropositive. The sequenced sample consisted of PBMCs.

The DNA is TGTGCCAGCAGTTACTCGGCCAGGGGAAACACCATATATTTT. Its product reads: CASSYSARGNTIYF. The rearrangement joined TRBV6-5 to TRBJ1-3, with the D gene not confidently named. At the junction V is shortened by 0 bases and J by 4 bases, with 7 bases in between. Inclusive of the bounding cysteine and phenylalanine, the CDR3 is 14 residues long. Solely the CDR3 DNA is kept, with 42 bases framed from the first base. CDR1 MNHEY and CDR2 SVGAGI were looked up in the germline V gene.